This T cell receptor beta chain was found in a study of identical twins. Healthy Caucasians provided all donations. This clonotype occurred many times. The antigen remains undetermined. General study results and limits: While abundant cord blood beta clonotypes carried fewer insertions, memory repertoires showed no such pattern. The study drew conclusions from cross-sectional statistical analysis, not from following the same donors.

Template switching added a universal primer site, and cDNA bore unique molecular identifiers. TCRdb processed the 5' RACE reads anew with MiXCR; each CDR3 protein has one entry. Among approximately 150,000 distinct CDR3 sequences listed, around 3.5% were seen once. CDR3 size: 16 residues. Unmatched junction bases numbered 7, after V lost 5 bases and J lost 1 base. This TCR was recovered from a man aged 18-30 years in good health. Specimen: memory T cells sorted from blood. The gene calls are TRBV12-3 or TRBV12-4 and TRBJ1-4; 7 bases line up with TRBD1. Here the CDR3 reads CASSTGVLGTNEKLFF. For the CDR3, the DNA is TGTGCCAGCAGTACAGGGGTACTTGGAACTAATGAAAAACTGTTTTTT.